Listed here are 8 T cell receptor beta chains from one sample, sequenced in a study of CD8 T cells in ankylosing spondylitis. In TCRdb, the 5' RACE reads were re-called with MiXCR into one record per CDR3 protein. The sample shows 300,000 to 400,000 distinct CDR3 sequences, 14% to 15% of them seen only once. The sequenced material came from blood, either unsorted or a sorted T cell fraction (not recorded which). These receptors originate from a male donor with ankylosing spondylitis or in good health (not recorded which).

This clonotype was detected many times. The chain has TRBV5-5 and TRBJ1-2; no clear D. The CDR3 runs 13 residues. Germline CDR1 is SGHKS and CDR2 is YYEKEE (reference sequence). The germline V and J ends were trimmed by 4 bases and 4 bases, with 11 bases remaining between them. The CDR3 DNA reads TGTGCCAGCAGCAGCACGGAGAGCTATGGCTACACCTTC. Its translation is CASSSTESYGYTF.

This clonotype was seen only a few times. The V and J genes are TRBV6-5 and TRBJ2-5; 11 nucleotides agree with TRBD2. This CDR3 contains 14 residues. Germline-derived CDR1 and CDR2 are MNHEY and SVGAGI. The V gene end was trimmed by 4 bases and the J gene end by 5 bases; junction bases not matched to a gene: 3. DNA of the CDR3: TGTGCCAGCAGTTCCTCTAGCGGGGGGGAGACCCAGTACTTC. Its protein is CASSSSSGGETQYF.

The V and J genes are TRBV3-1 and TRBJ1-3, with D perhaps TRBD1 (6 bases). In germline, CDR1 is LGHDT, CDR2 YNNKEL (reference sequence). V dropped 3 bases and J dropped 4 bases, with 10 bases sitting between them. The CDR3 consists of 14 residues. This CDR3 is CASSQGAEGNTIYF. CDR3 nucleotide sequence: TGTGCCAGCAGCCAGGGGGCAGAAGGAAACACCATATATTTT.

The table lists this clonotype with a few counts. The chain uses TRBV12-3 or TRBV12-4 and TRBJ1-5, with TRBD1 matching over 7 bases. The CDR3 contains 14 residues. V was pared by 5 bases and J by 4 bases, with 5 bases of the junction left unmatched. This chain's CDR3 is CASSPTGVNQPQHF. DNA of the CDR3: TGTGCCAGCAGTCCAACAGGGGTTAATCAGCCCCAGCATTTT.

The gene calls are TRBV7-9 and TRBJ1-1; D not resolved. Germline assignment: CDR1 SEHNR and CDR2 FQNEAQ (reference sequence). Trimming cost V 0 bases and J 0 bases, with 5 bases left between them. CDR3 length: 14 residues. Here the CDR3 reads CASSLAKMNTEAFF. The CDR3 bases are TGTGCCAGCAGCTTAGCTAAGATGAACACTGAAGCTTTCTTT.

This clonotype appeared a few times. The chain joins TRBV12-3 or TRBV12-4 to TRBJ1-2; perhaps TRBD1 as D (6 bases). The CDR3 totals 14 residues. V was clipped by 4 bases and J by 7 bases, with 16 bases between them. CDR3 amino acids: CASSSVDRTSGYTF. CDR3 nucleotides: TGTGCCAGCAGTTCCGTAGACAGGACGAGTGGCTACACCTTC.

This chain joins TRBV12-3 or TRBV12-4 and TRBJ1-1, with D hard to call. The CDR3 has 13 residues. Trimming shortened V by 7 bases and J by 6 bases, and 15 bases separated the two germline ends. The CDR3 DNA sequence: TGTGCCAGCACCCTTAGCGGGATCCCTGAAGCTTTCTTT. Translated: CASTLSGIPEAFF.

This clonotype was counted ten times or more. This chain joins TRBV7-9 and TRBJ2-1; D uncertain. The CDR3 consists of 12 residues. Trimming stripped 5 bases from V and 5 bases from J, with 7 bases between. CDR1 is SEHNR, CDR2 FQNEAQ, per germline (reference sequence). CDR3 loop: CASSPINNEQFF. In DNA form, the CDR3 reads TGTGCCAGCAGCCCTATAAACAATGAGCAGTTCTTC.